The 28 T cell receptor beta chains below all came from one sample that was sequenced in a study of shared clonotypes between healthy human individuals. The data were produced by immunoSEQ multiplex PCR, yet TCRdb's version contains in-frame clones alone and is incomplete. The sample holds 600,000 to 700,000 clones; around 78% are singletons and the top ten take around 1.8%. Sequencing was carried out using memory CD4+ T cells sorted from blood. The subset: CD45RA-negative fraction. These receptors were collected from a woman under 40 in good health.

This sequence joins TRBV7-2 and TRBJ2-1; D uncertain. In germline, CDR1 is SGHTA, CDR2 FQGNSA. The CDR3 is made up of 12 amino acids. Between the trimmed V and J ends, which lost 4 bases and 3 bases, there was a span of 4 bases. This chain's CDR3 is CASSSNYNEQFF. As DNA, the CDR3 is TGTGCCAGCAGCTCCAACTACAATGAGCAGTTCTTC.

V gene TRBV2 combines with J gene TRBJ2-7, with TRBD1 as a possible D gene (6 bases). V lost 7 bases and J lost 3, with 19 bases in between. Germline V lookup: CDR1 SNHLY, CDR2 FYNNEI. The CDR3 consists of 15 residues. CDR3 residues: CASTPGQGGDYEQYF. The CDR3 coding sequence is TGTGCCAGCACCCCGGGTCAAGGGGGAGACTACGAGCAGTACTTC.

This chain joins TRBV30 and TRBJ2-2, with 8 positions matching TRBD1. J was trimmed by 5 bases and V by 0 bases; bases with no gene match: 8. CDR3 length equals 16 residues. In germline, CDR1 is GTSNPN, CDR2 SVGIG (reference sequence). DNA for the CDR3: TGTGCCTGGAGTGTATGGCAGGGGGCTTGGACCGGGGAGCTGTTTTTT. Amino acid sequence: CAWSVWQGAWTGELFF.

The chain is built from TRBV21-1 and TRBJ2-7; TRBD1 reflects the table's D call only, with no check against the DNA. TRBV21-1 is termed a pseudogene. The length of the CDR3 is 18 residues. CDR3 bases: TGTGCCAGCAGCCCCCGGGAACGACAGGGCCCCGGGTCGTACGAGCAGTACTTC. This encodes CASSPRERQGPGSYEQYF.

The rearrangement links TRBV27 to TRBJ1-5; D unresolved. With 3 bases removed from V and 0 bases from J, the gap between germline ends came to 6 bases. Germline V lookup: CDR1 MNHEY, CDR2 SMNVEV (reference sequence). CDR3 length equals 14 residues. For the CDR3, the DNA is TGTGCCAGCAGTTTCAAGGATAGCAATCAGCCCCAGCATTTT. Amino acid sequence: CASSFKDSNQPQHF.

The chain carries TRBV30 and TRBJ2-5; D uncertain. The assigned J gene may be wrong: the sequence end matches TRBJ2-7 better. The V gene's germline CDR1 is GTSNPN and CDR2 SVGIG (reference sequence). The CDR3 has 12 amino acids. The CDR3 region has the DNA TGTGCCTGGAGTGAACAGAACTACGAGCAGTACTTC. Amino acids: CAWSEQNYEQYF.

Notes on this clone: A much larger clone differs from this one at a single base, so this may be a read error. This chain connects TRBV4-2 to TRBJ2-7, with TRBD2 identical over 8 bases. Germline V gene sequence: CDR1 LGHNA, CDR2 YNFKEQ. The CDR3 loop spans 13 amino acids. V was pared by 6 bases and J by 3 bases, with 4 bases of the junction left unmatched. The CDR3 protein is CASSLREGYEQYF. In DNA form, the CDR3 reads TGTGCCAGCAGTCTCCGGGAGGGCTACGAGCAGTACTTC.

About this clone itself: A much larger clone differs by one base, so this may be a read error. The chain employs TRBV28 and TRBJ2-7; D might be TRBD1 (5 bases). This CDR3 spans 12 amino acids. The V end was cut by 5 bases, the J end by 1 base, with 6 bases between. The germline gives CDR1 MDHEN, CDR2 SYDVKM. The CDR3 region has the DNA TGTGCCAGCAGTCGACAGTCCTACGAGCAGTACTTC. It codes for CASSRQSYEQYF. The full variable domain, completed using reference TRBV28 and TRBJ2-7, is DVKVTQSSRYLVKRTGEKVFLECVQDMDHENMFWYRQDPGLGLRLIYFSYDVKMKEKGDIPEGYSVSREKKERFSLILESASTNQTSMYLCASSRQSYEQYFGPGTRLTVT.

This clone occurred once. The rearrangement uses TRBV15 and TRBJ2-7; D remains unclear. The germline CDR1 and CDR2 sequences are LNHNV and YYDKDF (reference sequence). The length of the CDR3 is 14 residues. Between the trimmed V and J ends, which lost 0 bases and 4 bases, there was a span of 10 bases. CDR3 DNA: TGTGCCACCAGCAGAGATTCCCCTTTATACGAGCAGTACTTC. Translation gives CATSRDSPLYEQYF.

The gene calls are TRBV18 and TRBJ2-3; no firm D call. V was trimmed by 0 bases and J by 4 bases, leaving 5 bases between them. The germline V gene encodes CDR1 KGHSH and CDR2 LQKENI. CDR3 length: 13 amino acids. CDR3 protein: CASSPPGSDTQYF. CDR3 bases: TGTGCCAGCTCACCACCGGGGTCAGATACGCAGTATTTT.

There are a few counts of this clone. The chain employs TRBV14 and TRBJ2-5; TRBD2 agrees at 9 bases. Unmatched junction bases numbered 5, after V lost 1 base and J lost 2 bases. Germline CDR1 reads SGHDN; CDR2 reads FVKESK. There are 16 residues in the CDR3. The CDR3 sequence is CASSQGRLAVQETQYF. CDR3 nucleotide sequence: TGTGCCAGCAGCCAAGGGCGACTAGCGGTACAAGAGACCCAGTACTTC.

This clone was picked up one time. The chain couples TRBV18 to TRBJ2-7, with D perhaps being TRBD1 or TRBD2 (5 bases each). The CDR3 is made up of 12 amino acids. The germline V gene has CDR1 KGHSH and CDR2 LQKENI. V was pared by 2 bases and J by 6 bases, with 8 bases between. CDR3 protein: CASSPGTLEQYF. The CDR3 DNA is TGTGCCAGCTCACCAGGGACCCTCGAGCAGTACTTC.

In this sample, this clone turned up a few times. This chain joins TRBV2 and TRBJ2-7; D unclear. Germline values: CDR1 SNHLY, CDR2 FYNNEI. V lost 4 bases, J lost 0 bases, and 10 bases lay in between. The CDR3 is made up of 14 amino acids. DNA for the CDR3: TGTGCCAGCAGTGTTCCCTTAAGCTCCTACGAGCAGTACTTC. Protein product: CASSVPLSSYEQYF.

The gene calls are TRBV4-1 and TRBJ2-5; 11 bases match TRBD2. The germline V gene has CDR1 MGHRA and CDR2 YSYEKL. After removal of 5 bases from V and 1 base from J, the junction contained 9 bases not matched to a gene. The CDR3 runs 17 residues. Written as DNA, the CDR3 is TGCGCCAGCAGCAGACAACCGGGACTAGCGGTCCAAGAGACCCAGTACTTC. As protein: CASSRQPGLAVQETQYF.

The rearrangement uses TRBV6-5 and TRBJ2-1; 7 bases are shared with TRBD1. Trimming at V came to 6 bases and at J to 6 bases, leaving 11 bases not matched to a gene. Germline V CDR1 and CDR2: MNHEY, SVGAGI. This CDR3 has 15 amino acids. As DNA, the CDR3 is TGTGCCAGCAGCTCTGACAGGGTGAGGGGCAATGAGCAGTTCTTC. Translating gives CASSSDRVRGNEQFF.

The V gene is TRBV6-5, the J gene TRBJ1-2; possibly TRBD1 for D (6 bases). The CDR3 runs 14 residues. CDR1 MNHEY and CDR2 SVGAGI come from the germline V gene. Trimming took 3 bases from V and 4 from J, leaving 12 bases between them. As DNA, the CDR3 is TGTGCCAGCAGTTATGGACAGCCTCCCTATGGCTACACCTTC. It specifies CASSYGQPPYGYTF.

The chain combines TRBV9 with TRBJ2-1, with D possibly being TRBD2 (6 bases). The germline CDR1 and CDR2 sequences are SGDLS and YYNGEE. V was shortened by 1 base and J by 0 bases, with 8 bases between the two germline ends. This CDR3 comprises 15 residues. The CDR3: CASSVQAGSYNEQFF. The CDR3 nucleotides read TGTGCCAGCAGCGTACAAGCGGGCTCCTACAATGAGCAGTTCTTC.

This clone was seen a handful of times. The chain employs TRBV5-4 and TRBJ1-3, with 7 bases fitting TRBD1. V shed 0 bases, J shed 3 bases, and the junction held 3 bases outside the gene matches. Germline CDR1 and CDR2: SGHNT and YYREEE (reference sequence). The CDR3 has 15 residues. The CDR3 DNA sequence: TGTGCCAGCAGCTTGGAAGGGGGCAATGGAAACACCATATATTTT. The encoded protein is CASSLEGGNGNTIYF.

This clone appeared a single time. This sequence joins TRBV9 and TRBJ2-3; possible D gene TRBD2, 5 bases. CDR3 size: 13 residues. Trimming removed 3 bases at V and 7 bases at J, with 12 bases between. Germline V lookup: CDR1 SGDLS, CDR2 YYNGEE. DNA of the CDR3: TGTGCCAGCAGCGGGAGTACGGGAAATACGCAGTATTTT. Protein product: CASSGSTGNTQYF.

Only a few counts were recorded for this clone. The chain uses TRBV7-9 and TRBJ1-4; 11 bases map to TRBD1. V lost 4 bases, J lost 3 bases, and 1 base stayed unmatched. Germline CDR1 and CDR2: SEHNR and FQNEAQ (reference sequence). This CDR3 is 15 amino acids long. The CDR3 region is CASSWGQGANEKLFF. The CDR3 bases are TGTGCCAGCAGCTGGGGACAGGGGGCTAATGAAAAACTGTTTTTT. Full variable domain (remainder filled in from reference TRBV7-9 and TRBJ1-4): DTGVSQNPRHKITKRGQNVTFRCDPISEHNRLYWYRQTLGQGPEFLTYFQNEAQLEKSRLLSDRFSAERPKGSFSTLEIQRTEQGDSAMYLCASSWGQGANEKLFFGSGTQLSVL.

This clone was counted only a few times. The chain recombines TRBV10-3 with TRBJ2-7; 10 bases agree with TRBD2. There are 13 residues in the CDR3. V was clipped by 10 bases and J by 1 base; unmatched bases: 4. Germline CDR1 is ENHRY and CDR2 is SYGVKD. CDR3 coding DNA: TGTGCCACCGGGACTAGCGCGTCCTACGAGCAGTACTTC. Protein: CATGTSASYEQYF.

J is TRBJ1-2 and V is TRBV11-3; D is perhaps TRBD1 (5 bases). Germline V lookup: CDR1 SGHNT, CDR2 YENEEA. The CDR3 sequence is 15 residues long. V shed 1 base and J shed 1 base, with 10 bases lying between them. The chain's CDR3 is CASSLGAGNNYGYTF. The CDR3 bases are TGTGCCAGCAGCTTAGGGGCAGGGAATAACTATGGCTACACCTTC.

V usage is TRBV11-3 and J usage is TRBJ2-7, with unresolved D. CDR3 length: 14 amino acids. Between the trimmed V and J ends, which lost 5 bases and 6 bases, there was a span of 17 bases. Per germline, CDR1 SGHNT and CDR2 YENEEA. Written as DNA, the CDR3 is TGTGCCAGCAGCAGAGGTGGCAAGGGATCCGAGCAGTACTTC. Translated: CASSRGGKGSEQYF.

V is TRBV19 and J is TRBJ2-7, with TRBD1 matching 9 bases. Per the germline V gene, CDR1 is LNHDA and CDR2 is SQIVND (reference sequence). The CDR3 totals 14 residues. Trimming cost V 4 bases and J 2 bases; bases outside gene matches: 3. The CDR3 loop is CASSKDRGAYEQYF. The CDR3 nucleotides are TGTGCCAGTAGTAAGGACAGGGGCGCCTACGAGCAGTACTTC.

The chain couples TRBV6-1 to TRBJ2-2; TRBD2 is a possible D gene (5 bases). The CDR3 is 15 residues long. Germline-derived CDR1 and CDR2 are MNHNS and SASEGT. V was clipped by 8 bases and J by 5 bases, with 18 bases between them. The CDR3 region has the DNA TGTGCCAGCGACAATGGAGGAGCCCTTACCGGGGAGCTGTTTTTT. Protein: CASDNGGALTGELFF.

This clone was seen ten or more times. V is TRBV28 and J is TRBJ2-5; 7 bases are a match to TRBD1. The J call may be faulty, since TRBJ2-7 better matches the DNA end. CDR3 length equals 15 residues. CDR1 and CDR2 from the germline V gene are MDHEN and SYDVKM. CDR3 DNA: TGTGCCAGCAGTCCCCGCCCGACAGGGATTTACGAGCAGTACTTC. The encoded protein is CASSPRPTGIYEQYF.

The chain links TRBV28 to TRBJ2-5; D gene ambiguous. The CDR3 has 15 amino acids. Germline V CDR1 and CDR2: MDHEN, SYDVKM. V lost 2 bases to trimming and J lost 5 bases, with 15 bases between them. Here the CDR3 reads CASSLIVEYPETQYF. CDR3 bases: TGTGCCAGCAGTTTAATAGTAGAGTATCCGGAGACCCAGTACTTC. Combining the CDR3 with reference TRBV28 and TRBJ2-5 gives the whole variable domain DVKVTQSSRYLVKRTGEKVFLECVQDMDHENMFWYRQDPGLGLRLIYFSYDVKMKEKGDIPEGYSVSREKKERFSLILESASTNQTSMYLCASSLIVEYPETQYFGPGTRLLVL.

The rearrangement uses TRBV2 and TRBJ1-2, with D unresolved. Germline CDR1 is SNHLY and CDR2 is FYNNEI. Trimming stripped 1 base from V and 2 bases from J, with 5 bases between. This CDR3 is 13 amino acids long. The CDR3 sequence is CASSEGTNYGYTF. The CDR3, as DNA: TGTGCCAGCAGTGAAGGGACGAACTATGGCTACACCTTC. Based on the CDR3 plus reference TRBV2 and TRBJ1-2, the full variable domain is EPEVTQTPSHQVTQMGQEVILRCVPISNHLYFYWYRQILGQKVEFLVSFYNNEISEKSEIFDDQFSVERPDGSNFTLKIRSTKLEDSAMYFCASSEGTNYGYTFGSGTRLTVV.